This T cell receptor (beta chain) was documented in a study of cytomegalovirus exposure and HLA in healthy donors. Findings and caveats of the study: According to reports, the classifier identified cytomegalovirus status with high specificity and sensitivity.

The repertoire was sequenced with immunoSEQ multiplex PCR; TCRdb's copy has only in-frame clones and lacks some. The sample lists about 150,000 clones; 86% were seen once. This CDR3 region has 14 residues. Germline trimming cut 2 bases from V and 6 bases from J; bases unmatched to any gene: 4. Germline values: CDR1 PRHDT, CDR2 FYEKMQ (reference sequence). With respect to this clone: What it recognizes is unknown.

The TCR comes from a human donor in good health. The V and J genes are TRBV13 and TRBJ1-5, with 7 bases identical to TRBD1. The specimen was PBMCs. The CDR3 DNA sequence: TGTGCCAGCAGCTTACGACAGGGTGGTCAGCCCCAGCATTTT. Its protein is CASSLRQGGQPQHF.